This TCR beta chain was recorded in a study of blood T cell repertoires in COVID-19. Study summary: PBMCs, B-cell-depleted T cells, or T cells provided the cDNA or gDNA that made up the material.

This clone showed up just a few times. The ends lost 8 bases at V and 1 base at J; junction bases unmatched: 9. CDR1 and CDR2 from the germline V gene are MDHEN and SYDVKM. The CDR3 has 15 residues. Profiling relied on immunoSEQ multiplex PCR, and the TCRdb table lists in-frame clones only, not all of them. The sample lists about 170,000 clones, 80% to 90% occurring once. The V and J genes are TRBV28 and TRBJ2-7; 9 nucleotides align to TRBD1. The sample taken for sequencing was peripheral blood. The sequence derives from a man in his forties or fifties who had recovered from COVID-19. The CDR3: CASLGGDRASYEQYF. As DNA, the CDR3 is TGTGCCAGCCTTGGCGGGGACAGGGCTTCCTACGAGCAGTACTTC.